This is a list of T cell receptor beta chains from one sample in a study of early T cells in non-severe SARS-CoV-2 infection. TCRdb re-derived calls from the 5' RACE reads in MiXCR, one entry per CDR3 protein. The sample carries more than 85,000 distinct CDR3 sequences, about 15% recorded once. The sequenced sample was whole blood, obtained at baseline. The receptors originated from an adult who was a healthcare worker with PCR-confirmed SARS-CoV-2 infection or an uninfected control (not recorded which). Both conserved end residues are trimmed from each CDR3.

>TRBV10-1
ASSKGPPNSNEQF
>TRBV28
ASREGQGRPSYNSPLH
>TRBV12-3/TRBV12-4
ASSNYRANYGYT
>TRBV6-5
ATRLAGVDTQY
>TRBV12-3/TRBV12-4
ASSIHTEAF
>TRBV7-9
ASSFGRTPGDKSYEQY
>TRBV5-1
ASTPRDFNTGELF
>TRBV6-1
ASSPEQNPDTGLF
>TRBV7-8
ASSPRGPTSGNTIY
>TRBV27
ASSPATGSYEQY
>TRBV7-8
ASSLYGTGSNEQF
>TRBV2
ASSIQGLPGGNTIY
>TRBV20-1
SARETSLTGELF
>TRBV5-1
ASSDGSVADTQY
>TRBV7-2
ASSSMVGGNYEQY
>TRBV20-1
SAAVATDTQY
>TRBV28
ASRRQGAGYGYT
>TRBV6-2/TRBV6-3
ASLERGSSTDTQY
>TRBV9
ASSPGQWNTGELF
>TRBV27
ASGSAGRETQY
>TRBV2
ASSEGVDYEQY
>TRBV7-8
ASSQLGTVPNGYT
>TRBV25-1
ASSEGLTNEQY